The 29 T cell receptor beta chains given below trace back to one sample, sequenced in a study of a mutant IDH1 vaccine in newly diagnosed glioma (dated by TCRdb to the early 2020s). The method behind the library was the immunoSEQ multiplex PCR assay. What TCRdb holds here is the immuneACCESS table cut down to in-frame rearrangements. Part of the clones is not present; checked against another copy, under half of the missing clones reflect an unresolved V gene, and the others are unexplained. The sample table shows tens of thousands of clones, and more than 80% are seen once. The ten largest clones represent around 5% of the sample. According to the study, the label for this sample's time point signals: week 35, safety follow-up. Each vaccine dose was 300 ug of a 20-mer mutant IDH1 peptide in Montanide, given subcutaneously with topical imiquimod. Their antigens remain unidentified. Here the sequenced sample was PBMCs, taken from a glioma patient whose treatment included an IDH1 peptide vaccine. The receptors come from a man aged 40-55 years with glioma.

The chain is built from TRBV4-1 and TRBJ2-7, with 8 bases that match TRBD2. Trimming removed 6 bases from V and 1 base from J; junction bases left unmatched: 11. This CDR3 is 16 amino acids long. Germline V gene lookup returns CDR1 MGHRA and CDR2 YSYEKL. The CDR3 nucleotides read TGCGCCAGCAGACAAAACGTGGCGGGAGGATCCTACGAGCAGTACTTC. This codes for CASRQNVAGGSYEQYF.

This clone has just one count. The V gene is TRBV9, the J gene TRBJ1-3; tentative D call: TRBD1 (6 bases). The CDR3 spans 16 residues. The germline V gene has CDR1 SGDLS and CDR2 YYNGEE. Trimming took off 0 bases at V and 4 bases at J, with 14 bases between the two ends. For the CDR3, the DNA is TGTGCCAGCAGCGTAGCCTGGGGGCTGGGGGGAAACACCATATATTTT. Its protein product is CASSVAWGLGGNTIYF.

The V call is TRBV30, the J call TRBJ1-6; 7 bases are a match to TRBD1. The CDR3 is 11 amino acids. The V segment lost 3 bases and the J segment 14 bases; nucleotides outside the gene matches: 4. The germline V gene has CDR1 GTSNPN and CDR2 SVGIG (reference sequence). In DNA, the CDR3 is TGTGCCTGGAGAGAACAGGGGTCCCTCCACTTT. As protein: CAWREQGSLHF.

J is TRBJ2-3 and V is TRBV9; D is undetermined. The CDR3 is 13 amino acids. Per germline, CDR1 SGDLS and CDR2 YYNGEE. V was clipped by 9 bases and J by 5 bases, with 16 bases between them. The DNA for the CDR3 is TGTGCCACCCGCCAGTTGAGCGAAGATACGCAGTATTTT. Its translation is CATRQLSEDTQYF. The full variable domain, its missing parts supplied by reference TRBV9 and TRBJ2-3, is DSGVTQTPKHLITATGQRVTLRCSPRSGDLSVYWYQQSLDQGLQFLIQYYNGEERAKGNILERFSAQQFPDLHSELNLSSLELGDSALYFCATRQLSEDTQYFGPGTRLTVL.

This chain joins TRBV19 and TRBJ2-5; the match to TRBD1 covers 7 bases. This CDR3 has 15 residues. The junction had 10 bases not matched to a gene; V was cut back by 7 bases and J by 2 bases. Germline lookup yields CDR1 LNHDA and CDR2 SQIVND (reference sequence). This CDR3 reads CASTPGQRSQETQYF. The DNA for the CDR3 is TGTGCCAGTACCCCGGGACAGAGGTCACAAGAGACCCAGTACTTC.

The chain couples TRBV14 to TRBJ1-2, with a weak D call TRBD1 (5 bases). V shed 4 bases and J shed 7 bases, with 16 bases lying between them. The CDR3 has 14 amino acids. CDR1 and CDR2 from the germline V gene are SGHDN and FVKESK. Here the CDR3 reads CASSPFGTEGGYTF. For the CDR3, the DNA is TGTGCCAGCAGCCCTTTCGGGACCGAAGGTGGCTACACCTTC.

The V call is TRBV27, the J call TRBJ2-5; TRBD2 agrees at 10 bases. V gave up 6 bases and J gave up 1 base; unmatched junction bases: 8. This CDR3 is built from 16 residues. CDR1 and CDR2 from the germline V gene are MNHEY and SMNVEV (reference sequence). The CDR3 nucleotides read TGTGCCAGCAGGCCCCTAGCGGGGGACTTCCAAGAGACCCAGTACTTC. It is translated as CASRPLAGDFQETQYF.

The rearrangement links TRBV5-8 to TRBJ1-1; D gene uncertain. CDR3 size: 14 residues. V was clipped by 4 bases and J by 0 bases, with 10 bases between them. CDR1 and CDR2 from the germline V gene are SGHTS and YDEGEE. The CDR3, as DNA: TGTGCCAGCAGCCCCCTTTTGATGAACACTGAAGCTTTCTTT. Residues: CASSPLLMNTEAFF.

The chain combines TRBV19 with TRBJ1-4, with unresolved D. With 10 bases removed from V and 8 bases from J, the gap between germline ends came to 23 bases. CDR1 and CDR2 from the germline V gene are LNHDA and SQIVND (reference sequence). The CDR3 extends over 15 amino acids. Written as DNA, the CDR3 is TGTGCCACCTCCGACACGAAAGATAAAGGAGAAAAACTGTTTTTT. Translated: CATSDTKDKGEKLFF.

The chain recombines TRBV4-3 with TRBJ1-2, with D tentatively TRBD1 (6 bases). V shed 0 bases and J shed 4 bases, with 15 bases lying between them. Germline values: CDR1 LGHNA, CDR2 YSLEER. The CDR3 spans 16 residues. The chain's CDR3 is CASSQDSGGLGYGYTF. CDR3 in DNA: TGCGCCAGCAGCCAAGATAGTGGGGGGCTCGGCTATGGCTACACCTTC.

The V and J genes are TRBV19 and TRBJ1-1; 7 bases are a match to TRBD1. CDR3 length: 16 amino acids. The V gene's germline CDR1 is LNHDA and CDR2 SQIVND (reference sequence). V lost 6 bases and J lost 6; bases outside the gene matches: 16. The CDR3 bases are TGTGCCAGTAGATCCCCCACGACAGGGATTATCGCTGAAGCTTTCTTT. Amino acids: CASRSPTTGIIAEAFF.

The chain carries TRBV6-5 and TRBJ2-7, with D uncertain. V was cut by 8 bases and J by 2 bases, with 10 bases left in between. The germline gives CDR1 MNHEY, CDR2 SVGAGI. The CDR3 is made up of 12 amino acids. Written as DNA, the CDR3 is TGTGCCAGCGGATACAGCCCCTACGAGCAGTACTTC. It encodes CASGYSPYEQYF.

Written as DNA, the CDR3 is TGTGCCAGCAGTTACTCGGGACTAGCGGGTCAGACCCAGTACTTC. Protein sequence: CASSYSGLAGQTQYF. The rearrangement joins TRBV6-6 to TRBJ2-5; TRBD2 matches at 12 bases. V trimming: 0 bases; J trimming: 6 bases; junction bases outside the gene matches: 2. Germline V gives CDR1 MNHNY, CDR2 SVGAGI (reference sequence). The CDR3 totals 15 residues.

This chain uses TRBV5-6 with TRBJ2-2; the match to TRBD1 covers 9 bases. Germline CDR1 and CDR2: SGHDT and YYEEEE. The CDR3 has 15 residues. V shed 4 bases, J shed 6 bases, and the junction held 7 bases outside the gene matches. Written as DNA, the CDR3 is TGTGCCAGCAGCCGAGGGGACAGGGACTCCGGGGAGCTGTTTTTT. Amino acid sequence: CASSRGDRDSGELFF.

V is TRBV7-2 and J is TRBJ2-2; the match to TRBD2 covers 9 bases. Germline V lookup: CDR1 SGHTA, CDR2 FQGNSA. This CDR3 region has 16 residues. Trimming at V came to 5 bases and at J to 7 bases, leaving 11 bases not matched to a gene. CDR3 DNA sequence: TGTGCCAGCAGCCGAGTTGGCGGGGGGGCTGGCGGGGAGCTGTTTTTT. It is translated as CASSRVGGGAGGELFF. Filled out from reference TRBV7-2 and TRBJ2-2, the complete variable domain reads GAGVSQSPSNKVTEKGKDVELRCDPISGHTALYWYRQSLGQGLEFLIYFQGNSAPDKSGLPSDRFSAERTGGSVSTLTIQRTQQEDSAVYLCASSRVGGGAGGELFFGEGSRLTVL.

The V and J genes are TRBV18 and TRBJ2-3, with a weak D call TRBD1 (6 bases). This CDR3 is 16 amino acids long. Germline-derived CDR1 and CDR2 are KGHSH and LQKENI. Trimming left V 6 bases short and J 3 bases short, with 19 bases between. The CDR3, as DNA: TGTGCCAGCTCTCATCTACAGGGAAAAGGAACAGATACGCAGTATTTT. Translating gives CASSHLQGKGTDTQYF.

This clone turned up a few times. V gene TRBV7-2 combines with J gene TRBJ1-2, with D unclear. V gave up 0 bases and J gave up 0 bases, with 14 bases separating them. The CDR3 extends over 17 amino acids. Germline V gene data show CDR1 as SGHTA and CDR2 as FQGNSA. CDR3 protein: CASSLAGLQLANYGYTF. CDR3 coding DNA: TGTGCCAGCAGCTTAGCTGGGCTACAGTTAGCTAACTATGGCTACACCTTC.

V gene TRBV6-4 combines with J gene TRBJ1-2, with a weak D call TRBD1 (6 bases). The germline CDR1 and CDR2 sequences are MRHNA and SNTAGT. V gave up 2 bases and J gave up 7 bases, with 14 bases separating them. This CDR3 is built from 14 residues. The CDR3: CASSDLDGGGGYTF. In nucleotides, the CDR3 is TGTGCCAGCAGTGACCTCGACGGAGGGGGTGGCTACACCTTC.

This clone was found once. V gene TRBV6-6 combines with J gene TRBJ1-2; D unclear. Trimming removed 6 bases at V and 2 bases at J, with 16 bases between. Germline CDR1 reads MNHNY; CDR2 reads SVGAGI (reference sequence). CDR3 size: 15 residues. CDR3 in DNA: TGTGCCAGCAGAGGTGTGAGGAATCTGAACTATGGCTACACCTTC. It specifies CASRGVRNLNYGYTF.

This chain connects TRBV29-1 to TRBJ2-5; D is possibly TRBD2 (6 bases). This CDR3 has 13 residues. Looked up from germline, CDR1 is SQVTM and CDR2 is ANQGSEA. Trimming stripped 2 bases from V and 7 bases from J, with 14 bases between. The CDR3 loop reads CSVEWTNGGTQYF. CDR3 coding DNA: TGCAGCGTTGAATGGACCAACGGGGGGACCCAGTACTTC.

This chain links TRBV9 with TRBJ2-3; D perhaps matches TRBD2 (7 bases). The V gene's germline CDR1 is SGDLS and CDR2 YYNGEE. The CDR3 loop spans 14 amino acids. Between the trimmed V and J ends, which lost 3 bases and 4 bases, there was a span of 12 bases. In DNA, the CDR3 is TGTGCCAGCAGCGGGCGGGGGCGCGCAGATACGCAGTATTTT. Encoded protein: CASSGRGRADTQYF.

The sample holds one count of this clone. The chain is built from TRBV5-1 and TRBJ2-5; 8 bases match TRBD1. J gave up 4 bases and V 0 bases, and 8 bases lay outside the gene matches. The CDR3 loop spans 16 amino acids. Germline CDR1 SGHRS, CDR2 YFSETQ. The CDR3 DNA sequence: TGCGCCAGCAGCTTGGCCGTTCCAGGGGGCGGAGAGACCCAGTACTTC. Its protein is CASSLAVPGGGETQYF.

The genes are TRBV4-3 and TRBJ2-7; no definite D call. This CDR3 comprises 14 residues. CDR1 LGHNA and CDR2 YSLEER come from the germline V gene. V was trimmed by 4 bases and J by 1 base, leaving 11 bases between them. CDR3 DNA sequence: TGCGCCAGCAGCCTTTCAAGGACGTCCTACGAGCAGTACTTC. It yields the protein CASSLSRTSYEQYF.

V and J are TRBV11-2 and TRBJ2-1, with D possibly being TRBD1 (6 bases). V was trimmed by 6 bases and J by 6 bases, leaving 15 bases between them. Germline assignment: CDR1 SGHAT and CDR2 FQNNGV. The CDR3 spans 14 residues. CDR3 nucleotide sequence: TGTGCCAGCAGGGGGGACAAGAGGGTCAATGAGCAGTTCTTC. Protein product: CASRGDKRVNEQFF.

This clone was detected only once. The J gene is TRBJ2-7, the V gene TRBV10-3, with 9 nucleotides matching TRBD1. CDR1 and CDR2 from the germline V gene are ENHRY and SYGVKD. The CDR3 extends over 15 amino acids. The trim removed 5 bases at V and 0 bases at J, leaving 5 bases unmatched. The CDR3: CAISLGQGSSYEQYF. As DNA, the CDR3 is TGTGCCATCAGTCTAGGACAGGGGAGCTCCTACGAGCAGTACTTC.

J is TRBJ2-2 and V is TRBV7-2, with a possible D match to TRBD1 (5 bases). Per the germline V gene, CDR1 is SGHTA and CDR2 is FQGNSA. The V and J ends lost 1 base and 4 bases respectively, with 16 bases between them. The CDR3 contains 17 residues. CDR3 protein: CASSLDGRVWATGELFF. The CDR3 DNA is TGTGCCAGCAGCTTAGACGGCAGGGTGTGGGCCACCGGGGAGCTGTTTTTT.

CDR3 region: CASSDGGIEQYF. The CDR3 nucleotides are TGTGCCAGCAGTGATGGAGGGATCGAGCAGTACTTC. The V and J genes are TRBV5-6 and TRBJ2-7; possibly TRBD2 for D (6 bases). The germline V and J ends were trimmed by 5 bases and 6 bases, with 12 bases remaining between them. Germline V CDR1 and CDR2: SGHDT, YYEEEE. This CDR3 spans 12 amino acids.

V gene TRBV18 combines with J gene TRBJ1-6; no clear D gene. Per the germline V gene, CDR1 is KGHSH and CDR2 is LQKENI. With 3 bases removed from V and 0 bases from J, the gap between germline ends came to 6 bases. This CDR3 has 15 residues. The CDR3 sequence is CASSPDFSYNSPLHF. The CDR3 coding sequence is TGTGCCAGCTCACCGGATTTCTCCTATAATTCACCCCTCCACTTT.

The chain couples TRBV7-9 to TRBJ1-2; possible D gene TRBD1, 5 bases. CDR1 SEHNR and CDR2 FQNEAQ come from the germline V gene (reference sequence). Deletions cut 5 bases from V and 4 bases from J, with 17 bases between. This CDR3 has 15 residues. In DNA, the CDR3 is TGTGCCAGCAGCCCAGCGACAGACGGGGGCTATGGCTACACCTTC. Residues: CASSPATDGGYGYTF. The full variable domain, in which reference TRBV7-9 and TRBJ1-2 provide the parts outside the CDR3, is DTGVSQNPRHKITKRGQNVTFRCDPISEHNRLYWYRQTLGQGPEFLTYFQNEAQLEKSRLLSDRFSAERPKGSFSTLEIQRTEQGDSAMYLCASSPATDGGYGYTFGSGTRLTVV.